Following are 27 T cell receptor beta chains from one sample sequenced in a study of CD8 T cells in ankylosing spondylitis. Study-level points and caveats: A TCR beta motif of 7 to 9 highly homologous variants seemed to mark ankylosing spondylitis blood.

TCRdb re-called the 5' RACE reads with MiXCR, one entry per CDR3 protein. The table includes 500,000 or so distinct CDR3 sequences, 5.3% detected once. For these receptors, no antigen is known. The sample consisted of blood, either unsorted or a sorted T cell fraction (not recorded which). The receptor set was obtained from a male donor with ankylosing spondylitis.

This clonotype appeared many times. This chain links TRBV7-9 with TRBJ2-1; a weak D match, TRBD2 (6 bases). Deletions cut 5 bases from V and 4 bases from J, with 12 bases between. This CDR3 is 14 amino acids long. CDR1 is SEHNR and CDR2 is FQNEAQ in the germline V gene (reference sequence). This chain's CDR3 is CASSLAGSYNEQFF. The CDR3 coding sequence is TGTGCCAGCAGCCTGGCGGGATCATACAATGAGCAGTTCTTC.

V gene TRBV20-1 combines with J gene TRBJ2-5; 10 bases agree with TRBD2. CDR1 DFQATT and CDR2 SNEGSKA come from the germline V gene (reference sequence). This CDR3 is built from 15 residues. The V gene end was trimmed by 7 bases and the J gene end by 5 bases; junction bases not matched to a gene: 13. The CDR3 reads CSVIASGGLWETQYF. Here the CDR3 DNA reads TGCAGTGTCATCGCTAGCGGGGGCCTCTGGGAGACCCAGTACTTC.

The table lists this clonotype with many counts. The rearrangement links TRBV11-2 to TRBJ2-5; maybe TRBD1 (5 bases). Germline V lookup: CDR1 SGHAT, CDR2 FQNNGV. V was pared by 5 bases and J by 2 bases, with 21 bases between. The CDR3 spans 17 residues. The CDR3 bases are TGTGCCAGCAGCCCCAGACAGACCCCAACCCTTCAAGAGACCCAGTACTTC. Protein product: CASSPRQTPTLQETQYF.

The table lists this clonotype with many counts. V gene TRBV21-1 combines with J gene TRBJ2-7; the table names TRBD1, a call not compared with the DNA. TRBV21-1 is a documented pseudogene. This CDR3 is 15 amino acids long. CDR3 residues: CASSKGGQGFEEQYF. Here the CDR3 DNA reads TGTGCCAGCAGCAAAGGGGGACAGGGGTTTGAGGAGCAGTACTTC.

This clonotype was observed at least ten times. The chain combines TRBV12-3 or TRBV12-4 with TRBJ2-2; possibly TRBD1 or TRBD2 for D (5 bases each). V was pared by 5 bases and J by 6 bases, with 16 bases between. CDR3 length: 15 residues. As DNA, the CDR3 is TGTGCCAGCAGTCCCCGAACGGTGGGGGCCGGGGAGCTGTTTTTT. Translated, it gives CASSPRTVGAGELFF.

In this sample, this clonotype turned up many times. The rearrangement joins TRBV28 to TRBJ2-7; 9 positions match TRBD1. The CDR3 is 14 residues long. In germline, CDR1 is MDHEN, CDR2 SYDVKM. The V segment lost 6 bases and the J segment 2 bases; nucleotides outside the gene matches: 5. The CDR3 nucleotides read TGTGCCAGCAGCACGGGACAGGGCCCCTACGAGCAGTACTTC. Amino acids: CASSTGQGPYEQYF. Combining the CDR3 with reference TRBV28 and TRBJ2-7 gives the whole variable domain DVKVTQSSRYLVKRTGEKVFLECVQDMDHENMFWYRQDPGLGLRLIYFSYDVKMKEKGDIPEGYSVSREKKERFSLILESASTNQTSMYLCASSTGQGPYEQYFGPGTRLTVT.

This clonotype was detected many times. The CDR3 DNA is TGTGCCAGCAGTGGGACAGGGGGCTATGGCTACACCTTC. Translation gives CASSGTGGYGYTF. The chain couples TRBV7-9 to TRBJ1-2; 11 nucleotides line up with TRBD1. V lost 6 bases, J lost 4 bases, and 1 base stayed unmatched. This CDR3 spans 13 amino acids. Germline V CDR1 and CDR2: SEHNR, FQNEAQ (reference sequence).

At least ten counts were recorded for this clonotype. The chain uses TRBV20-1 and TRBJ1-5; 7 nucleotides align to TRBD1. Germline assignment: CDR1 DFQATT and CDR2 SNEGSKA (reference sequence). V lost 3 bases, J lost 7 bases, and 9 bases stayed unmatched. The CDR3 contains 14 residues. CDR3 in DNA: TGCAGTGCTAGGGGAGGGGGCGCCGGGCAGCCCCAGCATTTT. This sequence encodes CSARGGGAGQPQHF.

This clonotype was counted ten times or more. V gene TRBV9 combines with J gene TRBJ2-1; D is unclear. This CDR3 spans 15 amino acids. Trimming left V 2 bases short and J 4 bases short, with 13 bases between. Germline loops: CDR1 SGDLS, CDR2 YYNGEE. The CDR3 region has the DNA TGTGCCAGCAGCGTTAGGGCAGCCTTTTACAATGAGCAGTTCTTC. This gives the protein CASSVRAAFYNEQFF.

The sample holds many counts of this clonotype. The chain links TRBV28 to TRBJ2-1; a possible D gene is TRBD2 (5 bases). CDR3 length equals 16 residues. Germline CDR1 MDHEN, CDR2 SYDVKM. With 5 bases removed from V and 0 bases from J, the gap between germline ends came to 14 bases. CDR3 amino acids: CASSDRRRSSYNEQFF. The CDR3, as DNA: TGTGCCAGCAGTGATCGCAGGAGGAGCTCCTACAATGAGCAGTTCTTC.

This clonotype has ten or more counts. The CDR3 is CASSAATGMNTEAFF. The CDR3 DNA is TGCGCCAGCAGCGCGGCGACAGGGATGAACACTGAAGCTTTCTTT. This chain links TRBV5-1 with TRBJ1-1, with TRBD1 matching over 7 bases. Germline lookup yields CDR1 SGHRS and CDR2 YFSETQ. This CDR3 contains 15 residues. Trimming at V came to 4 bases and at J to 0 bases, leaving 6 bases not matched to a gene.

This clonotype has at least ten counts. CDR3 sequence: CASSFPGPGELFF. In DNA, the CDR3 is TGCGCCAGCAGCTTTCCCGGGCCCGGGGAGCTGTTTTTT. V usage is TRBV5-1 and J usage is TRBJ2-2, with D uncertain. The V end lost 2 bases, the J end lost 6 bases, and 8 bases lay between the germline ends. Germline V gene sequence: CDR1 SGHRS, CDR2 YFSETQ. The CDR3 covers 13 residues.

This clonotype was seen a few times. This chain links TRBV18 with TRBJ1-5; weak D call: TRBD1 (5 bases). CDR3 length: 15 amino acids. Germline lookup yields CDR1 KGHSH and CDR2 LQKENI. Trimming stripped 3 bases from V and 4 bases from J, with 13 bases between. In DNA, the CDR3 is TGTGCCAGCTCACCGGAGGGGATACCGAATCAGCCCCAGCATTTT. Translating gives CASSPEGIPNQPQHF.

This clonotype appeared many times. V and J are TRBV10-3 and TRBJ2-3, with TRBD2 matching 9 bases. The germline CDR1 and CDR2 sequences are ENHRY and SYGVKD. J was trimmed by 4 bases and V by 6 bases; bases with no gene match: 11. The CDR3 has 16 residues. CDR3 region: CAIRQSGTSRSDTQYF. The CDR3 region has the DNA TGTGCCATCAGGCAGAGCGGGACTAGCCGCTCAGATACGCAGTATTTT.

There are many counts of this clonotype. The gene calls are TRBV12-3 or TRBV12-4 and TRBJ1-1; the D gene is possibly TRBD1 (6 bases). This CDR3 is 15 amino acids long. The V end was cut by 1 base, the J end by 4 bases, with 13 bases between. The CDR3 here is CASSLVTGGSTEAFF. CDR3 in DNA: TGTGCCAGCAGTTTAGTAACGGGGGGCAGCACTGAAGCTTTCTTT.

This clonotype was detected ten times or more. The rearrangement uses TRBV6-2 or TRBV6-3 and TRBJ2-5; no reliable D call. Trimming pared 5 bases from V and 5 bases from J, leaving 6 bases between. This CDR3 comprises 11 residues. Germline V gene sequence: CDR1 MNHEY, CDR2 SVGEGT. Here the CDR3 reads CASSGFETQYF. CDR3 nucleotide sequence: TGTGCCAGCAGTGGGTTCGAGACCCAGTACTTC.

This clonotype was counted ten times or more. V and J are TRBV7-2 and TRBJ2-7, with TRBD2 identical over 7 bases. Germline CDR1 reads SGHTA; CDR2 reads FQGNSA. Trimming removed 3 bases from V and 0 bases from J; junction bases left unmatched: 8. This CDR3 comprises 16 residues. The CDR3 reads CASSFGAGVVSYEQYF. CDR3 coding DNA: TGTGCCAGCAGCTTCGGGGCGGGGGTAGTCTCCTACGAGCAGTACTTC.

This clonotype showed up many times. The chain is built from TRBV20-1 and TRBJ2-5, with D perhaps matching TRBD2 (6 bases). This CDR3 spans 14 amino acids. Germline V gives CDR1 DFQATT, CDR2 SNEGSKA (reference sequence). Trimming cost V 5 bases and J 5 bases, with 18 bases left between them. The CDR3 region is CSALEGGIRETQYF. The CDR3 DNA follows: TGCAGTGCTCTAGAAGGCGGGATCAGGGAGACCCAGTACTTC.

This clonotype has a count of ten or more. The V call is TRBV6-1, the J call TRBJ2-7; maybe TRBD1 (6 bases). Trimming took off 4 bases at V and 0 bases at J, with 10 bases between the two ends. Germline lookup yields CDR1 MNHNS and CDR2 SASEGT. This CDR3 comprises 14 residues. Here the CDR3 reads CASSASGDSYEQYF. CDR3 coding DNA: TGTGCCAGCAGTGCCTCAGGGGACTCCTACGAGCAGTACTTC.

The V gene is TRBV19, the J gene TRBJ2-3, with TRBD2 matching 8 bases. The CDR3 sequence is 18 residues long. Trimming removed 2 bases from V and 3 bases from J; junction bases left unmatched: 13. Germline V gene lookup returns CDR1 LNHDA and CDR2 SQIVND (reference sequence). CDR3 bases: TGTGCCAGTAGTATAACCAGCGGGAGTATGTTTGGTACAGATACGCAGTATTTT. The encoded protein is CASSITSGSMFGTDTQYF.

Many counts were recorded for this clonotype. The rearrangement joins TRBV10-3 to TRBJ2-5; D unresolved. CDR3 length equals 13 residues. Trimming shortened V by 8 bases and J by 5 bases, and 15 bases separated the two germline ends. Germline CDR1 and CDR2: ENHRY and SYGVKD. As DNA, the CDR3 is TGTGCCATCGGATCCGAGCCCTGGGAGACCCAGTACTTC. Translation gives CAIGSEPWETQYF.

This clonotype was detected ten times or more. V gene TRBV7-2 combines with J gene TRBJ2-3; 9 bases are shared with TRBD2. With 6 bases clipped from V and 2 bases from J, the junction kept 6 bases outside the gene matches. Germline assignment: CDR1 SGHTA and CDR2 FQGNSA. The CDR3 runs 15 residues. The CDR3 loop reads CASSFSGGPTDTQYF. The CDR3 DNA is TGTGCCAGCAGTTTCAGCGGGGGGCCCACAGATACGCAGTATTTT.

This clonotype was counted ten times or more. The chain couples TRBV10-1 to TRBJ2-2; the match to TRBD2 covers 8 bases. This CDR3 is 16 amino acids long. CDR1 is WNHNN and CDR2 is SYGVQD in the germline V gene (reference sequence). The junction had 11 bases not matched to a gene; V was cut back by 5 bases and J by 6 bases. The CDR3 protein is CASSPDSGIFSGELFF. The DNA of the CDR3 is TGCGCCAGCAGTCCCGATAGCGGGATTTTTTCCGGGGAGCTGTTTTTT.

This clonotype was counted ten times or more. The chain recombines TRBV7-2 with TRBJ2-5; D might be TRBD1 or TRBD2, each matching 5 bases. Germline V gene data show CDR1 as SGHTA and CDR2 as FQGNSA. CDR3 size: 15 residues. The V end lost 6 bases, the J end lost 5 bases, and 19 bases lay between the germline ends. The CDR3 sequence is CASSSGTPTRETQYF. In DNA form, the CDR3 reads TGTGCCAGCAGTTCCGGGACGCCAACGAGGGAGACCCAGTACTTC. Filled out from reference TRBV7-2 and TRBJ2-5, the complete variable domain reads GAGVSQSPSNKVTEKGKDVELRCDPISGHTALYWYRQSLGQGLEFLIYFQGNSAPDKSGLPSDRFSAERTGGSVSTLTIQRTQQEDSAVYLCASSSGTPTRETQYFGPGTRLLVL.

This clonotype was detected a few times. The genes are TRBV5-1 and TRBJ1-2; 7 bases align to TRBD1. There are 16 residues in the CDR3. Losses at the gene ends were 4 bases for V and 2 bases for J; bases not matched to a gene: 11. CDR1 is SGHRS and CDR2 is YFSETQ in the germline V gene. Here the CDR3 reads CASSLLPDRENYGYTF. DNA for the CDR3: TGCGCCAGCAGCCTTTTACCCGACAGGGAGAACTATGGCTACACCTTC.

This clonotype appeared many times. This rearrangement joins TRBV25-1 to TRBJ1-1; TRBD1 might be the D (5 bases). This CDR3 spans 13 amino acids. Trimming removed 3 bases from V and 0 bases from J, with 5 bases in between. Germline V lookup: CDR1 MGHDK, CDR2 SYGVNS. CDR3 nucleotide sequence: TGTGCCAGCAGTGACAGGGTGAACACTGAAGCTTTCTTT. Its protein is CASSDRVNTEAFF.

V gene TRBV20-1 combines with J gene TRBJ2-1; 9 bases fit TRBD2. Per germline, CDR1 DFQATT and CDR2 SNEGSKA (reference sequence). The CDR3 has 16 residues. V lost 0 bases, J lost 3 bases, and 6 bases stayed unmatched. For the CDR3, the DNA is TGCAGTGCTAGAGATCGGCGGGGGGGCTTCTACAATGAGCAGTTCTTC. Its protein is CSARDRRGGFYNEQFF.